These 31 T cell receptor beta chains originate from one sample sequenced in a study of cytomegalovirus exposure and HLA in healthy donors (dated by TCRdb to the late 2010s). Libraries were built with the immunoSEQ multiplex PCR assay. TCRdb provides this immuneACCESS table in a form limited to in-frame rearrangements. Some clones are lacking; in checked studies, under half of them reflect an unresolved V gene, and why the rest are absent is not known. Recorded for this sample are some 130,000 clones; around 80% of them occurred a single time. About 32% of the sample is held by the ten biggest clonotypes. Specimen: PBMCs. Receptors were obtained from a man aged 25-45 years in good health and CMV-seropositive.

The chain uses TRBV6-5 and TRBJ2-3; 9 nucleotides line up with TRBD2. V lost 11 bases and J lost 5; bases outside the gene matches: 8. The germline CDR1 and CDR2 sequences are MNHEY and SVGAGI. This CDR3 spans 13 amino acids. This CDR3 reads CAGSGGEGDTQYF. For the CDR3, the DNA is TGTGCCGGTAGCGGGGGAGAGGGAGATACGCAGTATTTT.

This chain connects TRBV9 to TRBJ2-1; 13 nucleotides agree with TRBD2. Germline assignment: CDR1 SGDLS and CDR2 YYNGEE. J gave up 7 bases and V 4 bases, and 17 bases lay outside the gene matches. The CDR3 consists of 19 residues. CDR3: CASSPPAGTGTSGVNEQFF. In nucleotides, the CDR3 is TGTGCCAGCAGCCCCCCCGCGGGGACCGGGACTAGCGGGGTTAATGAGCAGTTCTTC.

This clone was counted between two and nine times. The CDR3 protein is CASSPGGTGTEAFF. The CDR3 region has the DNA TGTGCCAGCAGCCCAGGGGGGACAGGGACTGAAGCTTTCTTT. The rearrangement uses TRBV7-2 and TRBJ1-1, with TRBD1 identical over 9 bases. The germline gives CDR1 SGHTA, CDR2 FQGNSA. CDR3 size: 14 residues. The V gene end was trimmed by 5 bases and the J gene end by 5 bases; junction bases not matched to a gene: 6.

In this sample, this clone turned up many times. The V gene is TRBV6-1, the J gene TRBJ2-7, with 7 bases that match TRBD1. V trimming: 7 bases; J trimming: 6 bases; junction bases outside the gene matches: 6. CDR1 is MNHNS, CDR2 SASEGT, per germline. CDR3 length: 12 residues. The CDR3 DNA sequence: TGTGCCAGCACCCGGACAGGAGGCGAGCAGTACTTC. This translates into CASTRTGGEQYF.

This chain links TRBV6-6 with TRBJ1-2; weak D call: TRBD1 (6 bases). CDR1 and CDR2 (germline): MNHNY, SVGAGI (reference sequence). The CDR3 is 14 residues long. The ends were cut back, 6 bases at V and 2 bases at J, with 13 bases in the middle. CDR3 residues: CASRRTGPNYGYTF. For the CDR3, the DNA is TGTGCCAGCAGGAGAACAGGGCCAAACTATGGCTACACCTTC.

V usage is TRBV18 and J usage is TRBJ1-5; D is unresolved. Looked up from germline, CDR1 is KGHSH and CDR2 is LQKENI. The ends were cut back, 3 bases at V and 3 bases at J, with 12 bases in the middle. The CDR3 spans 15 residues. The CDR3 here is CASSPYGEPNQPQHF. Here the CDR3 DNA reads TGTGCCAGCTCACCGTACGGGGAACCCAATCAGCCCCAGCATTTT.

This sequence joins TRBV10-1 and TRBJ2-7; the D is unclear. The CDR3 has 14 residues. V lost 2 bases and J 3 bases, leaving 11 bases between the germline ends. Per germline, CDR1 WNHNN and CDR2 SYGVQD (reference sequence). CDR3 sequence reads: CASSEPGRYYEQYF. Here the CDR3 DNA reads TGCGCCAGCAGTGAGCCTGGCAGGTACTACGAGCAGTACTTC.

The chain joins TRBV11-2 to TRBJ2-1; 9 bases map to TRBD2. Trimming cost V 6 bases and J 2 bases; bases outside gene matches: 2. The CDR3 runs 14 residues. Per the germline V gene, CDR1 is SGHAT and CDR2 is FQNNGV. CDR3 bases: TGTGCCAGCAGGGGACTAGCAGCCTACAATGAGCAGTTCTTC. This codes for CASRGLAAYNEQFF. Based on the CDR3 plus reference TRBV11-2 and TRBJ2-1, the full variable domain is EAGVAQSPRYKIIEKRQSVAFWCNPISGHATLYWYQQILGQGPKLLIQFQNNGVVDDSQLPKDRFSAERLKGVDSTLKIQPAKLEDSAVYLCASRGLAAYNEQFFGPGTRLTVL.

The CDR3 DNA reads TGCAGCGTTGAAGACTCTAGCGGGAGCATAGCCCCCTACGAGCAGTACTTC. Translated: CSVEDSSGSIAPYEQYF. V is TRBV29-1 and J is TRBJ2-7; 10 nucleotides align to TRBD2. Germline CDR1 SQVTM, CDR2 ANQGSEA. The CDR3 totals 17 residues. V dropped 0 bases and J dropped 2; count of bases not matched to a gene: 10.

About this clone: In the same sample, other DNA sequences code for this CDR3. The J gene is TRBJ1-1, the V gene TRBV10-1; D unclear. CDR1 and CDR2 (germline): WNHNN, SYGVQD (reference sequence). Trimming pared 0 bases from V and 4 bases from J, leaving 9 bases between. This CDR3 is 14 amino acids long. The CDR3 bases are TGCGCCAGCAGTGAGTCAGGTGGAGGCACTGAAGCTTTCTTT. It translates to CASSESGGGTEAFF.

This chain connects TRBV2 to TRBJ2-5; the match to TRBD2 covers 9 bases. The assigned J gene may be wrong: the sequence end matches TRBJ2-7 better. Per germline, CDR1 SNHLY and CDR2 FYNNEI. This CDR3 contains 17 residues. The CDR3 DNA is TGTGCCAGCAGCGAATTTTCTTTAGCGGGGGTTTCCTACGAGCAGTACTTC. Amino acid sequence: CASSEFSLAGVSYEQYF.

The chain couples TRBV7-2 to TRBJ2-7, with TRBD1 identical over 7 bases. Germline lookup yields CDR1 SGHTA and CDR2 FQGNSA. V lost 6 bases, J lost 3 bases, and 8 bases stayed unmatched. This CDR3 is built from 14 residues. The CDR3 sequence: CASSRQGSNYEQYF. The CDR3 nucleotides read TGTGCCAGCAGTCGACAGGGTAGTAACTACGAGCAGTACTTC.

The chain is built from TRBV7-6 and TRBJ1-2, with 8 bases that match TRBD1. V shed 1 base and J 4 bases; nucleotides not matched to a gene: 11. CDR3 length: 17 amino acids. The germline CDR1 and CDR2 sequences are SGHVS and FNYEAQ. Here the CDR3 DNA reads TGTGCCAGCAGCTTAGAGATTGGGACAGGAACAAGCTATGGCTACACCTTC. It codes for CASSLEIGTGTSYGYTF.

This clone was picked up a small number of times. The rearrangement links TRBV7-3 to TRBJ1-2, with D possibly TRBD1 on 6 matching bases. V was clipped by 3 bases and J by 8 bases, with 10 bases between them. This CDR3 spans 12 amino acids. Germline V gene sequence: CDR1 SGHTA, CDR2 FQGTGA. CDR3 nucleotides: TGTGCCAGCAGCTTCCAGGGGAGCGGCTACACCTTC. Protein product: CASSFQGSGYTF.

The V gene is TRBV19, the J gene TRBJ1-5; D gene uncertain. V lost 2 bases, J lost 0 bases, and 11 bases lay in between. Germline loops: CDR1 LNHDA, CDR2 SQIVND (reference sequence). The CDR3 has 16 amino acids. The CDR3 here is CASSIIQTNSNQPQHF. DNA of the CDR3: TGTGCCAGTAGTATAATTCAGACAAATAGCAATCAGCCCCAGCATTTT.

CDR3 DNA: TGTGCCAGCAGCTTTAGTCGGAGGGATGAGCAGTTCTTC. Amino acid sequence: CASSFSRRDEQFF. The chain is built from TRBV11-2 and TRBJ2-1; tentative D call: TRBD2 (6 bases). The V gene lost 3 bases and the J gene lost 8 bases, with 11 bases spanning the gap. The CDR3 runs 13 residues. In germline, CDR1 is SGHAT, CDR2 FQNNGV.

The J gene is TRBJ2-7, the V gene TRBV28, with 7 bases aligning to TRBD1. The V and J ends lost 3 bases and 9 bases, in that order; junction bases with no gene match: 8. There are 13 residues in the CDR3. CDR1 is MDHEN and CDR2 is SYDVKM in the germline V gene. The chain's CDR3 is CASSFSDREGQYF. CDR3 sequence (DNA): TGTGCCAGCAGTTTCTCCGACAGGGAAGGGCAGTACTTC.

The V gene is TRBV6-6, the J gene TRBJ1-6; 8 nucleotides agree with TRBD1. In germline, CDR1 is MNHNY, CDR2 SVGAGI (reference sequence). The CDR3 contains 16 residues. Trimming removed 4 bases from V and 8 bases from J; junction bases left unmatched: 10. In DNA form, the CDR3 reads TGTGCCAGCAGTTCCCAGGGGGCGACAATGTATTCACCCCTCCACTTT. Translation gives CASSSQGATMYSPLHF.

V is TRBV2 and J is TRBJ2-4; a possible D gene is TRBD1 (6 bases). V lost 0 bases and J lost 1, with 10 bases in between. CDR3 size: 16 residues. The V gene's germline CDR1 is SNHLY and CDR2 FYNNEI. The chain's CDR3 is CASSEAGAGAKNIQYF. The DNA for the CDR3 is TGTGCCAGCAGTGAAGCGGGGGCTGGGGCCAAAAACATTCAGTACTTC.

This clone was seen only once. The gene calls are TRBV30 and TRBJ2-2; D perhaps matches TRBD2 (5 bases). Trimming cost V 4 bases and J 7 bases, with 19 bases left between them. The length of the CDR3 is 15 residues. The V gene's germline CDR1 is GTSNPN and CDR2 SVGIG (reference sequence). The CDR3: CAWNRDSSGSGELFF. DNA of the CDR3: TGTGCCTGGAACCGAGACTCCTCGGGGAGCGGGGAGCTGTTTTTT.

The rearrangement links TRBV29-1 to TRBJ2-7; D may be TRBD2 (7 bases). CDR1 and CDR2 (germline): SQVTM, ANQGSEA. This CDR3 contains 15 residues. V was clipped by 2 bases and J by 3 bases, with 17 bases between them. In DNA, the CDR3 is TGCAGCGTTGAACACGAGGGGGGGGGCGGCTACGAGCAGTACTTC. Amino acids: CSVEHEGGGGYEQYF.

This chain links TRBV30 with TRBJ2-2; no clear D. Trimming removed 3 bases at V and 0 bases at J, with 20 bases between. Germline V lookup: CDR1 GTSNPN, CDR2 SVGIG (reference sequence). CDR3 length equals 18 residues. The CDR3 region is CAWRGAGDVCSNTGELFF. The CDR3 DNA follows: TGTGCCTGGAGAGGTGCCGGAGACGTTTGCTCGAACACCGGGGAGCTGTTTTTT.

The chain is built from TRBV5-1 and TRBJ2-7; 7 positions agree with TRBD2. The CDR3 sequence is 14 residues long. The junction had 4 bases not matched to a gene; V was cut back by 1 base and J by 3 bases. Germline-derived CDR1 and CDR2 are SGHRS and YFSETQ. The CDR3 coding sequence is TGCGCCAGCAGCTTGAGCGGGACCTTCTACGAGCAGTACTTC. Translating it yields CASSLSGTFYEQYF.

This clone was counted a few times. The junction departs from germline at one end; a sequencing error may be responsible. The V and J genes are TRBV7-2 and TRBJ2-7; D possibly matches TRBD1 or TRBD2 (5 bases each). CDR3 size: 17 residues. The germline gives CDR1 SGHTA, CDR2 FQGNSA. CDR3 nucleotide sequence: TGTGCCAGCACCTTACAGGCACTAGGTGGCAGCTCCTACGAGCAGTACTTC. Its translation: CASTLQALGGSSYEQYF.

This clone occurred a few times. This sequence joins TRBV14 and TRBJ2-2; 15 positions match TRBD2. This CDR3 has 15 amino acids. CDR1 SGHDN and CDR2 FVKESK come from the germline V gene. The V segment lost 6 bases and the J segment 6 bases; nucleotides outside the gene matches: 2. The CDR3 region has the DNA TGTGCCAGCAGTGGACTAGCGGGAGGGTCCGGGGAGCTGTTTTTT. Protein product: CASSGLAGGSGELFF.

Only a few counts were recorded for this clone. V gene TRBV29-1 combines with J gene TRBJ1-1; D is unresolved. Germline CDR1 SQVTM, CDR2 ANQGSEA. The length of the CDR3 is 13 residues. The ends were cut back, 4 bases at V and 3 bases at J, with 12 bases in the middle. The CDR3 here is CSVVSMVDTEAFF. CDR3 DNA sequence: TGCAGCGTTGTTTCTATGGTCGACACTGAAGCTTTCTTT.

Comment on this clone: The same CDR3 is also encoded by other DNA sequences in this sample. V gene TRBV5-1 combines with J gene TRBJ1-1; tentatively, D is TRBD1 (6 bases). The V end lost 3 bases, the J end lost 0 bases, and 9 bases lay between the germline ends. CDR1 is SGHRS and CDR2 is YFSETQ in the germline V gene. This CDR3 is built from 14 residues. The CDR3 loop is CASSWGPMNTEAFF. The CDR3 DNA reads as TGCGCCAGCAGCTGGGGGCCAATGAACACTGAAGCTTTCTTT.

V usage is TRBV5-5 and J usage is TRBJ2-7, with 8 nucleotides matching TRBD2. The CDR3 is 19 residues long. Germline V gene data show CDR1 as SGHKS and CDR2 as YYEKEE (reference sequence). The junction had 17 bases not matched to a gene; V was cut back by 2 bases and J by 1 base. The CDR3 here is CASSFDGRGVFWPSYEQYF. CDR3 nucleotide sequence: TGTGCCAGCAGCTTCGATGGGCGGGGGGTTTTTTGGCCTTCCTACGAGCAGTACTTC.

The V gene is TRBV10-3, the J gene TRBJ2-1; D is perhaps TRBD2 (6 bases). The CDR3 contains 15 residues. Looked up from germline, CDR1 is ENHRY and CDR2 is SYGVKD. V was pared by 2 bases and J by 7 bases, with 15 bases between. The CDR3 region has the DNA TGTGCCATCAGTGAGGAGGCTAGCGAGGGGAATGAGCAGTTCTTC. This translates into CAISEEASEGNEQFF.

The rearrangement links TRBV27 to TRBJ2-7, with D unresolved. The germline gives CDR1 MNHEY, CDR2 SMNVEV (reference sequence). The CDR3 has 13 residues. V gave up 3 bases and J gave up 3 bases, with 9 bases separating them. The DNA of the CDR3 is TGTGCCAGCAGTTTGGCGGCCTACTACGAGCAGTACTTC. Protein sequence: CASSLAAYYEQYF.

The chain is built from TRBV14 and TRBJ1-1; D is uncertain. The CDR3 sequence is 13 residues long. Per the germline V gene, CDR1 is SGHDN and CDR2 is FVKESK. The V and J ends lost 2 bases and 4 bases respectively, with 8 bases between them. The CDR3 bases are TGTGCCAGCAGCCAATCTGGCGGCACTGAAGCTTTCTTT. This codes for CASSQSGGTEAFF.